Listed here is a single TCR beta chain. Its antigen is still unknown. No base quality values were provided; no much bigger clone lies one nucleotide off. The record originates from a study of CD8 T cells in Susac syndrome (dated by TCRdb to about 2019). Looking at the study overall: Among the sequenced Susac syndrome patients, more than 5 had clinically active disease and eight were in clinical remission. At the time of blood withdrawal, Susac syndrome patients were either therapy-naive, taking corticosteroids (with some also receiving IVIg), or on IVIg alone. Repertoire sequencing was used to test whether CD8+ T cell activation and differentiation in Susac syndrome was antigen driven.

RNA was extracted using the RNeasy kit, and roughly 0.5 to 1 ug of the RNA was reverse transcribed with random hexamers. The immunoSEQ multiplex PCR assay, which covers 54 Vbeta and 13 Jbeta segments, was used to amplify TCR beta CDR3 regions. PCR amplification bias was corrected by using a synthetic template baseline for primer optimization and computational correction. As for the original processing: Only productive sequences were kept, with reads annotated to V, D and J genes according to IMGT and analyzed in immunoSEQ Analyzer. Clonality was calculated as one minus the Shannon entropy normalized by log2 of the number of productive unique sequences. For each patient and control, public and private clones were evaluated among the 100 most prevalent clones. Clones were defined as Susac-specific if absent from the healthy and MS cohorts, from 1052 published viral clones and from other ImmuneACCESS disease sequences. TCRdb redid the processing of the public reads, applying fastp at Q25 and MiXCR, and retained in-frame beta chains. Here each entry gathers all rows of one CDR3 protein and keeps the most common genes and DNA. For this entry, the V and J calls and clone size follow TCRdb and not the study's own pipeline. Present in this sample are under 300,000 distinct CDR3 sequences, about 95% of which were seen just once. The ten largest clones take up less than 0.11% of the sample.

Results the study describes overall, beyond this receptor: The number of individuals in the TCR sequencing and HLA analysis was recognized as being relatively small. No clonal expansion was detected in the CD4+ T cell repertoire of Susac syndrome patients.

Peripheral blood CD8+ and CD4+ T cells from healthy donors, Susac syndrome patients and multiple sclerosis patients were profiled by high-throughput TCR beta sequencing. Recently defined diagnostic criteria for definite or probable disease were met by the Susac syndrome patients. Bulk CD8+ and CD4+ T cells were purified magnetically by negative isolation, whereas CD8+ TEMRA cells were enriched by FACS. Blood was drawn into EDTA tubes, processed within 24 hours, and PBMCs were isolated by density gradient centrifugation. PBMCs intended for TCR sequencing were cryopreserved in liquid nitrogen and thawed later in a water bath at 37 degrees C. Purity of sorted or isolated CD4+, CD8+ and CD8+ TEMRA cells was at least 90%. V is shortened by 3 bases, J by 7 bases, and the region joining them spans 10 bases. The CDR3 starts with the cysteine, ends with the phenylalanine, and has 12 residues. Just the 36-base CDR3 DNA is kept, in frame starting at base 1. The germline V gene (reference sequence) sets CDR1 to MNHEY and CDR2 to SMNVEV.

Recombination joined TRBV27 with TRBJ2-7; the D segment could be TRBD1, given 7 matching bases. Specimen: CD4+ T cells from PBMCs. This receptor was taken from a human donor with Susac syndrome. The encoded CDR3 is CASSFPGGEQYF. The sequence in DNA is TGTGCCAGCAGTTTTCCAGGGGGGGAGCAGTACTTC.